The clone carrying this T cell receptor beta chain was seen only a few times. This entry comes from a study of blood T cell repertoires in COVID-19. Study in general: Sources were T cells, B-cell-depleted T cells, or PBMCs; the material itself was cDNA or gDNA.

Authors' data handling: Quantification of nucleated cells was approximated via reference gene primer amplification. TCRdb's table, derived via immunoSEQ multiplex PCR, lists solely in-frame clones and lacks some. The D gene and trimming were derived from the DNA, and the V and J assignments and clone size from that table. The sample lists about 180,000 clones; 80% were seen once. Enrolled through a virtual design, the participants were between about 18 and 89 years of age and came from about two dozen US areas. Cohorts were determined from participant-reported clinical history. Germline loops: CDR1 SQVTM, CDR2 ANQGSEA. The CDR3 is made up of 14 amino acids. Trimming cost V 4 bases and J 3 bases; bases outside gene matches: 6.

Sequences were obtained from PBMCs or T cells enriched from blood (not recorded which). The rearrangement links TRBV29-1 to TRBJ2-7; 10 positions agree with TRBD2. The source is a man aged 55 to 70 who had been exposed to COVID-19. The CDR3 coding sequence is TGCAGCGTTGGAAGCGGGAGGGGAGTCTACGAGCAGTACTTC. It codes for CSVGSGRGVYEQYF.